This T cell receptor beta chain was retrieved from a study of T cell responses to AZD1222 COVID-19 vaccine. Whole-study findings and limits: In a largely white British group with more females than males, clonal diversity was possibly underestimated. The number of AZD1222 recipients seropositive at baseline was only 5 to 7. Compared with day 0, the breadth and depth of the Spike-specific TCR repertoire rose significantly after two doses of AZD1222. Mapped onto spike, vaccine-associated CD4 TCRs spanned it and were dominant at 160-218 and 743-854.

As for this clone: Its target is not known.

V dropped 6 bases and J dropped 1 base, with 9 bases sitting between them. CDR3 size: 13 residues. Looked up from germline, CDR1 is SNHLY and CDR2 is FYNNEI. Assay: immunoSEQ multiplex PCR; the TCRdb copy retains only in-frame clones and omits some. Among approximately 64,000 clones listed, just over 90% were seen once. The origin of this receptor is an adult who received the MenACWY meningococcal vaccine as a control. This chain uses TRBV2 with TRBJ1-1; D might be TRBD1 (6 bases). The input for sequencing was peripheral blood, taken 28 days after the second dose of the MenACWY control vaccine. In DNA form, the CDR3 reads TGTGCCAGCAGCAAACAGGGGAACACTGAAGCTTTCTTT. Translation: CASSKQGNTEAFF.